This T cell receptor (beta chain) was captured by sequencing in a study of identical twins. Study-wide findings and caveats: Twin pairs had excess sharing that was weaker in beta out-of-frame sequences. Its conclusions, products of cross-sectional statistical analysis, did not come from following the same donors.

TCRdb passed the 5' RACE reads through MiXCR, listing each CDR3 protein once. The sample records hundreds of thousands of distinct CDR3 sequences, about 20% being singletons. The sample holds a few counts of this clonotype. Its antigen remains unidentified. This sample also appeared in a second study, on T cells expressing NK-cell markers. As that study records: One of eight sequenced donors was HCMV-seronegative; the other seven were seropositive. Anti-gamma-delta TCR antibody use in several experiments restricted sorting to alpha-beta TCR T cells.

This TCR derives from a woman aged 18-30 years in good health. Source material: PBMCs.

CDR3: CASQGNPGELFF. In DNA, the CDR3 is TGTGCCAGCCAGGGCAACCCCGGGGAGCTGTTTTTT. The chain employs TRBV12-3 or TRBV12-4 and TRBJ2-2; a weak D match, TRBD1 (5 bases). The ends were cut back, 8 bases at V and 6 bases at J, with 10 bases in the middle. This CDR3 region has 12 residues.